The clone carrying this TCR beta chain occurred many times. Molecular barcoding with unique molecular identifiers was used for the TCRbeta library. TCRdb redid the calling of the PCR reads with MiXCR, one entry per CDR3 protein. The sample contains approximately 340,000 distinct CDR3 sequences, under 13% of which appear only once. This entry is derived from a study of T-cell reconstitution after alpha-beta-depleted transplantation in children. Per germline, CDR1 MDHEN and CDR2 SYDVKM. Deletions cut 7 bases from V and 5 bases from J, with 14 bases between. This CDR3 is 13 amino acids long. This specimen consisted of PBMCs from the stem cell graft donor, obtained from the stem cell graft. V and J are TRBV28 and TRBJ2-5, with D hard to call. The sequence derives from a human donor who donated a stem cell graft to a child with acute lymphoblastic leukemia. The CDR3 DNA reads TGTGCCAGCAAGGCGGATTTCGCCGAGACCCAGTACTTC. It codes for CASKADFAETQYF.